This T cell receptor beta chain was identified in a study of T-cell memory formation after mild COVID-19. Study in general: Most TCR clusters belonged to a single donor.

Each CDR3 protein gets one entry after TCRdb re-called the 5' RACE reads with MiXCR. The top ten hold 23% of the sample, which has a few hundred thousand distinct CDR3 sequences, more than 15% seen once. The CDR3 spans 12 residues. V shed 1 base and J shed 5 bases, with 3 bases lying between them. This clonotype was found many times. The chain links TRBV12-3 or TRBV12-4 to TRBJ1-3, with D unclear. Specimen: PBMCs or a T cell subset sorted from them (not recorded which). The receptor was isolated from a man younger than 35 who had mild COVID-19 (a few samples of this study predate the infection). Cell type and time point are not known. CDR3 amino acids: CASSLERNTIYF. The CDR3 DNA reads TGTGCCAGCAGTTTAGAACGAAACACCATATATTTT.